One sample yielded the 28 T cell receptor beta chains listed below, sequenced in a study of blood T cell repertoires in COVID-19. Here immunoSEQ multiplex PCR was the method, and the copy in TCRdb shows in-frame clones only, minus some. Among approximately 270,000 clones listed, over 75% were seen once. Source material: PBMCs or T cells enriched from blood (not recorded which). The receptor source for this set is a woman in her forties or fifties who had recovered from COVID-19.

This clone has just one count. This sequence joins TRBV28 and TRBJ1-1; D is perhaps TRBD1 (5 bases). Germline V gene lookup returns CDR1 MDHEN and CDR2 SYDVKM. Between the trimmed V and J ends, which lost 5 bases and 5 bases, there was a span of 12 bases. The CDR3 consists of 13 residues. The CDR3 DNA sequence: TGTGCCAGCAGTCCCCCGGAGGGGACTGAAGCTTTCTTT. Translating it yields CASSPPEGTEAFF.

V and J are TRBV28 and TRBJ1-4; 7 bases map to TRBD1. The V segment lost 6 bases and the J segment 5 bases; nucleotides outside the gene matches: 3. Germline loops: CDR1 MDHEN, CDR2 SYDVKM. The CDR3 spans 13 residues. CDR3 protein: CASSLQGNEKLFF. As DNA, the CDR3 is TGTGCCAGCAGCTTACAGGGGAATGAAAAACTGTTTTTT.

The J gene is TRBJ2-7, the V gene TRBV27; possibly TRBD1 for D (7 bases). CDR3 length: 16 amino acids. V gave up 0 bases and J gave up 4 bases, with 16 bases separating them. Germline V gives CDR1 MNHEY, CDR2 SMNVEV (reference sequence). In nucleotides, the CDR3 is TGTGCCAGCAGTTTATCAGGGGGGACAGTGGATTACGAGCAGTACTTC. Its protein product is CASSLSGGTVDYEQYF.

This chain connects TRBV24-1 to TRBJ2-1; weak D call: TRBD2 (6 bases). V was cut by 4 bases and J by 6 bases, with 12 bases left in between. The CDR3 has 14 amino acids. Germline V CDR1 and CDR2: KGHDR, SFDVKD. The CDR3, as DNA: TGTGCCACCAGTGACCAGCGGGCTCCCAATGAGCAGTTCTTC. Its protein product is CATSDQRAPNEQFF.

The chain is built from TRBV28 and TRBJ2-1, with D possibly TRBD2 on 6 matching bases. Trimming took off 7 bases at V and 5 bases at J, with 27 bases between the two ends. The CDR3 loop spans 18 amino acids. CDR1 is MDHEN, CDR2 SYDVKM, per germline. CDR3 region: CASNYYGSSGPPHNEQFF. The CDR3 coding sequence is TGTGCCAGCAATTATTACGGGAGTTCGGGACCACCCCACAATGAGCAGTTCTTC.

This rearrangement joins TRBV28 to TRBJ1-5; D uncertain. Trimming took off 2 bases at V and 0 bases at J, with 17 bases between the two ends. CDR1 MDHEN and CDR2 SYDVKM come from the germline V gene. The CDR3 has 18 residues. CDR3 nucleotides: TGTGCCAGCAGTTTAGGTGGCTCATTTACAGCTAGCAATCAGCCCCAGCATTTT. It is translated as CASSLGGSFTASNQPQHF.

The V and J genes are TRBV21-1 and TRBJ2-1; the table names TRBD2, a call not compared with the DNA. TRBV21-1 is termed a pseudogene. This CDR3 is 15 amino acids long. Here the CDR3 reads CASSKGLAGGPEQFF. The DNA of the CDR3 is TGTGCCAGCAGCAAGGGACTAGCGGGAGGACCGGAGCAGTTCTTC.

V gene TRBV9 combines with J gene TRBJ1-6; the D is unclear. V gave up 5 bases and J gave up 6 bases, with 9 bases separating them. The CDR3 loop spans 13 amino acids. The germline gives CDR1 SGDLS, CDR2 YYNGEE. CDR3 DNA: TGTGCCAGCAGTGAAACAGCTAATTCACCCCTCCACTTT. Its protein product is CASSETANSPLHF.

The chain has TRBV3-1 (or the pseudogene TRBV3-2) and TRBJ1-4; 7 nucleotides align to TRBD1. Germline V lookup: CDR1 LGHDT, CDR2 YNNKEL (reference sequence). The J segment lost 5 bases and the V segment lost 3 bases, leaving 6 bases of the junction unmatched. This CDR3 spans 15 amino acids. CDR3 coding DNA: TGTGCCAGCAGCCACTTGAGCAGGGGGAATGAAAAACTGTTTTTT. This translates into CASSHLSRGNEKLFF.

The chain has TRBV5-8 and TRBJ2-1, with TRBD2 matching 10 bases. With V trimmed by 4 bases and J by 2 bases, 3 bases remained unmatched. Germline values: CDR1 SGHTS, CDR2 YDEGEE. The CDR3 has 15 residues. The DNA of the CDR3 is TGTGCCAGCAGCCCTAGCGGGAGTACCTACAATGAGCAGTTCTTC. This translates into CASSPSGSTYNEQFF.

DNA of the CDR3: TGTGCCAGCAGTCCTAGCACAGATACGCAGTATTTT. Amino acid sequence: CASSPSTDTQYF. This chain connects TRBV27 to TRBJ2-3; no clear D. V was pared by 5 bases and J by 0 bases, with 3 bases between. The CDR3 is 12 amino acids. CDR1 and CDR2 from the germline V gene are MNHEY and SMNVEV (reference sequence).

This sequence joins TRBV19 and TRBJ1-1; 7 positions agree with TRBD1. J gave up 0 bases and V 2 bases, and 3 bases lay outside the gene matches. This CDR3 is 15 amino acids long. Per germline, CDR1 LNHDA and CDR2 SQIVND (reference sequence). The DNA for the CDR3 is TGTGCCAGTAGTATAACAGGGGTTATGAACACTGAAGCTTTCTTT. This codes for CASSITGVMNTEAFF.

This clone has just a few counts. Other nucleotide sequences from this sample produce the same CDR3. The V gene is TRBV7-9, the J gene TRBJ2-7, with unresolved D. This CDR3 comprises 12 residues. Germline CDR1 SEHNR, CDR2 FQNEAQ (reference sequence). V was clipped by 1 base and J by 3 bases, with 4 bases between them. DNA of the CDR3: TGTGCCAGCAGCTTAGTCAGCTACGAGCAGTACTTC. Protein sequence: CASSLVSYEQYF.

The V and J genes are TRBV14 and TRBJ2-1, with TRBD1 as a possible D gene (5 bases). V lost 2 bases and J lost 9, with 8 bases in between. The CDR3 runs 12 residues. Per germline, CDR1 SGHDN and CDR2 FVKESK. CDR3 coding DNA: TGTGCCAGCAGCCAAAGGGGATCTGAGCAGTTCTTC. The encoded protein is CASSQRGSEQFF. The full variable domain, its missing parts supplied by reference TRBV14 and TRBJ2-1, is EAGVTQFPSHSVIEKGQTVTLRCDPISGHDNLYWYRRVMGKEIKFLLHFVKESKQDESGMPNNRFLAERTGGTYSTLKVQPAELEDSGVYFCASSQRGSEQFFGPGTRLTVL.

CDR3 bases: TGCGCCAGCAGCAAGGGACTAGCCACCTACTCCTACAATGAGCAGTTCTTC. Translation gives CASSKGLATYSYNEQFF. V is TRBV5-1 and J is TRBJ2-1; the match to TRBD2 covers 9 bases. The CDR3 has 17 amino acids. V lost 4 bases and J lost 0; bases outside the gene matches: 8. The germline CDR1 and CDR2 sequences are SGHRS and YFSETQ.

J is TRBJ1-5 and V is TRBV15; 7 nucleotides line up with TRBD1. V lost 3 bases to trimming and J lost 6 bases; unmatched junction nucleotides: 8. This CDR3 is 15 amino acids long. Germline values: CDR1 LNHNV, CDR2 YYDKDF (reference sequence). CDR3: CATSRERGLGQPQHF. The CDR3, as DNA: TGTGCCACCAGCAGGGAGAGGGGGCTTGGTCAGCCCCAGCATTTT. The full variable domain, completed using reference TRBV15 and TRBJ1-5, is DAMVIQNPRYQVTQFGKPVTLSCSQTLNHNVMYWYQQKSSQAPKLLFHYYDKDFNNEADTPDNFQSRRPNTSFCFLDIRSPGLGDTAMYLCATSRERGLGQPQHFGDGTRLSIL.

The chain joins TRBV6-4 to TRBJ2-1; possibly TRBD1 for D (6 bases). Germline CDR1 and CDR2: MRHNA and SNTAGT. V was trimmed by 3 bases and J by 4 bases, leaving 16 bases between them. The CDR3 has 16 residues. The chain's CDR3 is CASSERAGAAYNEQFF. CDR3 bases: TGTGCCAGCAGTGAACGCGCAGGGGCGGCATACAATGAGCAGTTCTTC.

This chain links TRBV9 with TRBJ2-2, with D perhaps matching TRBD2 (5 bases). Germline loops: CDR1 SGDLS, CDR2 YYNGEE. Trimming pared 6 bases from V and 6 bases from J, leaving 12 bases between. The CDR3 has 13 residues. As DNA, the CDR3 is TGTGCCAGCACCCGGGGTGGGGCCGGGGAGCTGTTTTTT. It is translated as CASTRGGAGELFF.

The chain links TRBV28 to TRBJ2-5, with 8 bases identical to TRBD1. The CDR3 has 14 amino acids. Trimming took 3 bases from V and 4 from J; bases not matched to a gene: 4. From germline, CDR1 is MDHEN and CDR2 SYDVKM. The CDR3, as DNA: TGTGCCAGCAGTTTTGGCAGGGGGCGAGAGACCCAGTACTTC. Encoded protein: CASSFGRGRETQYF.

The chain is built from TRBV6-5 and TRBJ2-2; the match to TRBD2 covers 9 bases. Trimming took 6 bases from V and 2 from J; bases not matched to a gene: 4. CDR1 MNHEY and CDR2 SVGAGI come from the germline V gene. The CDR3 contains 15 residues. CDR3 nucleotides: TGTGCCAGCAGGGGGACTAGCCGCAACACCGGGGAGCTGTTTTTT. Amino acid sequence: CASRGTSRNTGELFF.

The genes are TRBV6-1 and TRBJ2-5; D gene uncertain. Per the germline V gene, CDR1 is MNHNS and CDR2 is SASEGT. V lost 1 base to trimming and J lost 1 base, with 7 bases between them. This CDR3 spans 14 amino acids. The CDR3 here is CASSEVGGQETQYF. The CDR3, as DNA: TGTGCCAGCAGTGAAGTTGGCGGCCAAGAGACCCAGTACTTC.

The chain employs TRBV6-5 and TRBJ1-2; D unclear. The CDR3 spans 16 residues. Deletions cut 0 bases from V and 8 bases from J, with 19 bases between. Germline V gene data show CDR1 as MNHEY and CDR2 as SVGAGI. CDR3 sequence: CASSYSWAHSKTGYTF. Written as DNA, the CDR3 is TGTGCCAGCAGTTACTCATGGGCCCACTCCAAGACCGGCTACACCTTC.

This clone was counted a single time. The rearrangement uses TRBV28 and TRBJ1-4, with D unresolved. This CDR3 contains 16 residues. Trimming took off 3 bases at V and 7 bases at J, with 18 bases between the two ends. The germline V gene has CDR1 MDHEN and CDR2 SYDVKM. Here the CDR3 reads CASSFMTRRFLEKLFF. As DNA, the CDR3 is TGTGCCAGCAGTTTCATGACCAGGCGATTTCTTGAAAAACTGTTTTTT.

This chain joins TRBV21-1 and TRBJ2-6; TRBD1, the table's D call, lacks a check against the DNA. TRBV21-1 is a pseudogene locus. The CDR3 spans 20 residues. For the CDR3, the DNA is TGTGCCAGCAGCAAAGTCATGGTGGAGGAGGGGGCGGCTGGGGCCAACGTCCTGACTTTC. This gives the protein CASSKVMVEEGAAGANVLTF.

The V gene is TRBV3-1 (or the pseudogene TRBV3-2), the J gene TRBJ2-6; 12 bases line up with TRBD2. This CDR3 has 19 residues. V shed 0 bases and J 4 bases; nucleotides not matched to a gene: 7. Germline V gene sequence: CDR1 LGHDT, CDR2 YNNKEL (reference sequence). CDR3 region: CASSQDRLAGVSGANVLTF. The CDR3 DNA is TGTGCCAGCAGCCAAGATCGACTAGCGGGAGTGTCCGGGGCCAACGTCCTGACTTTC.

V gene TRBV7-9 combines with J gene TRBJ2-7; maybe TRBD2 (6 bases). Trimming shortened V by 0 bases and J by 2 bases, and 17 bases separated the two germline ends. The CDR3 loop spans 17 amino acids. In germline, CDR1 is SEHNR, CDR2 FQNEAQ (reference sequence). The DNA for the CDR3 is TGTGCCAGCAGCTTAGCGGAGCAGTGGGACTTGCCCTACGAGCAGTACTTC. Protein: CASSLAEQWDLPYEQYF.

This chain uses TRBV7-9 with TRBJ1-4; 7 bases line up with TRBD1. Trimming cost V 3 bases and J 7 bases; bases outside gene matches: 11. Germline loops: CDR1 SEHNR, CDR2 FQNEAQ (reference sequence). The CDR3 extends over 16 amino acids. The CDR3 reads CASSFLVLGGAEKLFF. The CDR3 DNA is TGTGCCAGCAGCTTTTTAGTTTTAGGGGGCGCTGAAAAACTGTTTTTT.

The CDR3 coding sequence is TGCGCCAGCAGTGACTTGGCCCGCTACAATGAGCAGTTCTTC. Its protein is CASSDLARYNEQFF. The chain couples TRBV10-2 to TRBJ2-1; D call uncertain. This CDR3 is built from 14 residues. Germline lookup yields CDR1 WSHSY and CDR2 SAAADI. V dropped 3 bases and J dropped 3 bases, with 9 bases sitting between them.